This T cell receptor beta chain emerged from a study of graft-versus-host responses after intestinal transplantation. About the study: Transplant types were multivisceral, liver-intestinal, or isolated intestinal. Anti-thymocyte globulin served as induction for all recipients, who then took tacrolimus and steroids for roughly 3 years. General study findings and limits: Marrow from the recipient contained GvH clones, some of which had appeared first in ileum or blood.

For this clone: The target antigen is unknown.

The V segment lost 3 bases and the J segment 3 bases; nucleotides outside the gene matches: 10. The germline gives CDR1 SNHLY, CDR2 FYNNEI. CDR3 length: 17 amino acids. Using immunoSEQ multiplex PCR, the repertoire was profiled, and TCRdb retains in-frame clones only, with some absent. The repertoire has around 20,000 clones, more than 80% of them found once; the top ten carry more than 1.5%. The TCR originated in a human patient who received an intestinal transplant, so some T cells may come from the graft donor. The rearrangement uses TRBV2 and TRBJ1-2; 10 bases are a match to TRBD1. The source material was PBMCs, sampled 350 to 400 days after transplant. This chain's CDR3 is CASSEERLGTGDYGYTF. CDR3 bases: TGTGCCAGCAGTGAGGAGAGACTTGGGACAGGGGACTATGGCTACACCTTC.